This T cell receptor beta chain is from a study of T-cell memory formation after mild COVID-19. TCRdb used MiXCR to reprocess the 5' RACE reads, holding one entry per CDR3 protein. Here the sample spans hundreds of thousands of distinct CDR3 sequences, roughly 20% being singletons. This CDR3 has 15 amino acids. With 0 bases removed from V and 3 bases from J, the gap between germline ends came to 13 bases. The germline V gene has CDR1 SGDLS and CDR2 YYNGEE. This clonotype has only a few counts. The origin of this receptor is an adult woman who had mild COVID-19 (a few samples of this study predate the infection). Cell type and time point are not known. The chain has TRBV9 and TRBJ2-7; TRBD2 might be the D (5 bases). Material: PBMCs or a T cell subset sorted from them (not recorded which). In nucleotides, the CDR3 is TGTGCCAGCAGCGTAGGGGGAGATTCCTACTACGAGCAGTACTTC. This translates into CASSVGGDSYYEQYF.